This T cell receptor (beta chain) was found in a study of blood T cell repertoires in COVID-19. This CDR3 has 14 amino acids. CDR1 is SGHTA, CDR2 FQGNSA, per germline. V shed 8 bases, J shed 4 bases, and the junction held 5 bases outside the gene matches. Profiling relied on immunoSEQ multiplex PCR, and the TCRdb table lists in-frame clones only, not all of them. The table shows about 150,000 clones, with 70% to 90% occurring only once. The sequencing input was peripheral blood. The TCR was taken from a man aged 50-59 years who had recovered from COVID-19. The chain links TRBV7-2 to TRBJ2-1, with 10 bases fitting TRBD2. The CDR3, as DNA: TGTGCCAGCCTGCGGACTAGCGGTTACAATGAGCAGTTCTTC. Translated, it gives CASLRTSGYNEQFF.